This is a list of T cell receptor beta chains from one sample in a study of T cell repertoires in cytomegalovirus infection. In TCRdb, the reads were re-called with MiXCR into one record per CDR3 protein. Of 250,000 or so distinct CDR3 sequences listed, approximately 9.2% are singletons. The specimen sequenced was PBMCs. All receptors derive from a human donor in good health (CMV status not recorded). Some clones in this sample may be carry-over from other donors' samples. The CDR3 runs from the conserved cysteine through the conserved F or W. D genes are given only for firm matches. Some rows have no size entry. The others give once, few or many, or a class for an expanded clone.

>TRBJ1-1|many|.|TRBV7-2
CASSSLWANTEAFF
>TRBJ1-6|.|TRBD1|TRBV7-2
CASSLGQGTNSPLHF
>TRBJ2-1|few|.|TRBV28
CASRAGFGGYNEQFF
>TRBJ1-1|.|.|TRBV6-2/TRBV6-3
CASRDTGGTEAFF
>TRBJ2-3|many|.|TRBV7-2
CASSLRGWSTDTQYF
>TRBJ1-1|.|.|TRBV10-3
CAIGPGGGYTEAFF
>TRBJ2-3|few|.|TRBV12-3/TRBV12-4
CAAGRDTDTQYF
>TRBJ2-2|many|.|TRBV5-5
CASSLSNFGNTGELFF
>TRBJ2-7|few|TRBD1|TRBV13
CASSFAIRQGGYEQYF
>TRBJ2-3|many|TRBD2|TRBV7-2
CASSLTSGTQYF
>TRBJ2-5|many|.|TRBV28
CASSLPGLSETQYF
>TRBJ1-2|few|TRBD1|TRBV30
CAWSVGTGPTDGYTF
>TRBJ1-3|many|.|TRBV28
CASSLIGSSLGPGNTIYF
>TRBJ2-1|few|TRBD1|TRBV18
CASSLTTGVNEQFF
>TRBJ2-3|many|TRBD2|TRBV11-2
CASSAAGGSTDTQYF
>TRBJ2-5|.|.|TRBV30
CAWSVSQGTQYF
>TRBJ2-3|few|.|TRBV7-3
CASSLWRGPTTDTQYF
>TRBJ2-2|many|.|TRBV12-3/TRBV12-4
CASSRRANTGELFF
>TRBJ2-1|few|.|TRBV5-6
CASSLDRGGEFF
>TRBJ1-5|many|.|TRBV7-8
CASSPLLGAEGQPQHF
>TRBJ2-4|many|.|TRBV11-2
CASSLRQENIQYF
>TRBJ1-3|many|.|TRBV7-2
CASSSRVARNTIYF
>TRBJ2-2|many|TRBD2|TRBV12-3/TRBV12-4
CASSATSGLTGELFF
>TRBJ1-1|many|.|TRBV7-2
CASSASMNTEAFF
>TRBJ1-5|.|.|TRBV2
CASSEAEGNQPQHF
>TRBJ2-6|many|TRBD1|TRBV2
CARRTGSTGANVLTF
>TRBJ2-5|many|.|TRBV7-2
CASSFGATTAETQYF
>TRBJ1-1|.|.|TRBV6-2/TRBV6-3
CASSERQSNTEAFF
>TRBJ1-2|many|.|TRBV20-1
CSARDMKNYGYTF
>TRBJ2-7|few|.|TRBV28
CASSPGRVKSYEQYF
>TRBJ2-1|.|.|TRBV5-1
CASSPTVRNEQFF
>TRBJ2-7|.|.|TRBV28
CASSPGHRWGEQYF
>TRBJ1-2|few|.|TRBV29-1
CSVEIGSRVRGYTF
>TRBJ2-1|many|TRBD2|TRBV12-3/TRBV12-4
CASRPKLAGGYNEQFF
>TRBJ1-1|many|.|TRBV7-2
CASSPPQVTEAFF
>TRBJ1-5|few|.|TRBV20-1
CSARFEGKRDQPQHF
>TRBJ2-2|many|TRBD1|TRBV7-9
CASRTQGANTGELFF
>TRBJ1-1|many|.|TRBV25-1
CASSERQGRNTEAFF
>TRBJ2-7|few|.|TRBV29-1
CSVEIYYEQYF
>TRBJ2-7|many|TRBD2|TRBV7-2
CASSSPTSGSLSYEQYF
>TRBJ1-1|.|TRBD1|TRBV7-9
CASSLGDRGRWTEAFF
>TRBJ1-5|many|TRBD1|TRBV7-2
CASSLTGASQPQHF
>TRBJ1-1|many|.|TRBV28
CASSFTRYGEAFF
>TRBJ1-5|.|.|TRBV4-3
CASSQDRNGAQPQHF
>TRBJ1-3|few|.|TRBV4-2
CASSQDRQGNTIYF
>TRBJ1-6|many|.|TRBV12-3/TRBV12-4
CASSLDQGALHF
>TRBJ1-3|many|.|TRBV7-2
CASSLTTGLRTGNTIYF
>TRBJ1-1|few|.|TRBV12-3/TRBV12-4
CASVPHLGTEAFF
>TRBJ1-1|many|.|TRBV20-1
CSAETGRASEAFF
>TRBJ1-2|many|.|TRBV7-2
CASSLSGNLYGNYGYTF
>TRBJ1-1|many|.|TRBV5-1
CASRTQAGGTEAFF
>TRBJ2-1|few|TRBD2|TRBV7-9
CASSLGGSGNGAEQFF
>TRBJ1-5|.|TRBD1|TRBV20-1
CSASPGTGGRSNQPQHF
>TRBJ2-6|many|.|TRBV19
CASSSGAADGANVLTF
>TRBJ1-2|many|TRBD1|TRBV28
CASSLSRTGSGYTF
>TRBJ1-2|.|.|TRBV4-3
CASSQERNYGYTF
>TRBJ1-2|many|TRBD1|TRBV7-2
CASSSQGARNYGYTF